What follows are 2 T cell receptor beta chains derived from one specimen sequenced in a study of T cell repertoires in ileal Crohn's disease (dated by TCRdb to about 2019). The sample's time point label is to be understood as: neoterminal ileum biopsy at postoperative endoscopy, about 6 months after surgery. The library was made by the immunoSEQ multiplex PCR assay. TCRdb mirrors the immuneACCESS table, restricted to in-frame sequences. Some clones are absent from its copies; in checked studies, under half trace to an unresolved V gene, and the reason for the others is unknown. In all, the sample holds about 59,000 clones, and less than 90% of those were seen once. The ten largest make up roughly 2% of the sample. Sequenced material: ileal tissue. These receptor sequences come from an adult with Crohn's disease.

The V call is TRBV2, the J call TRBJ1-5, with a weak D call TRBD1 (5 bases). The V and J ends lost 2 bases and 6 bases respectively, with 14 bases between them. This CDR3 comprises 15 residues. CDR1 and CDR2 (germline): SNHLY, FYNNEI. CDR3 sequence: CASSELAGSSQPQHF. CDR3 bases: TGTGCCAGCAGTGAATTAGCAGGGTCAAGTCAGCCCCAGCATTTT.

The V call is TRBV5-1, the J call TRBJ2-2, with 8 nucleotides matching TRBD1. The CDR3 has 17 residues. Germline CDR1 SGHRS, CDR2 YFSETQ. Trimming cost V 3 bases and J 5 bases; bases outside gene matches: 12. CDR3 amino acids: CASSSSSWGTGTGELFF. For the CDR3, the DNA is TGCGCCAGCAGCTCATCTAGTTGGGGGACAGGTACCGGGGAGCTGTTTTTT.